This T cell receptor beta chain is drawn from a study of Ad26.COV2.S vaccination and SARS-CoV-2 variants. This sample's treatment: 19 received Ad26.COV2.S at low or high dose, single or two shots; 5 received placebo; per-sample allocation not given. Samples were taken on day 63 after the first vaccine or placebo injection. The repertoire was sequenced with immunoSEQ multiplex PCR; TCRdb's copy has only in-frame clones and lacks some. The sample holds nearly 400,000 clones, 75% to 90% seen once. This specimen consisted of peripheral blood, obtained in a trial of Ad26.COV2.S vaccine versus placebo. The clonotype was recovered from a person aged 18-60 years who received the Ad26.COV2.S COVID-19 vaccine or a placebo.

The CDR3 region has the DNA TGTGCCAGCAGCTTAGGGCGGGGAACAAATGAGCAGTTCTTC. This gives the protein CASSLGRGTNEQFF. The chain carries TRBV7-3 and TRBJ2-1, with D possibly being TRBD2 (6 bases). V was shortened by 2 bases and J by 7 bases, with 12 bases between the two germline ends. This CDR3 is built from 14 residues. CDR1 SGHTA and CDR2 FQGTGA come from the germline V gene.